This T cell receptor beta chain was recovered during a study of blood T cell repertoires in COVID-19. About the study: T cells, B-cell-depleted T cells, or PBMCs supplied cDNA or gDNA.

From germline, CDR1 is MGHRA and CDR2 YSYEKL. V was pared by 1 base and J by 10 bases, with 14 bases between. The CDR3 extends over 15 amino acids. Here immunoSEQ multiplex PCR was the method, and the copy in TCRdb shows in-frame clones only, minus some. Of around 280,000 clones listed, nearly 90% are singletons. In terms of age and location, participants ranged from roughly 18 to 89 years and lived in about 25 US areas. This clone was detected only once. The clonotype originates from a woman between 18 and 29 years old with acute COVID-19. This chain links TRBV4-1 with TRBJ1-6; possible D gene TRBD1, 6 bases. Sequencing was done on a sample of PBMCs or T cells enriched from blood (not recorded which). CDR3 nucleotides: TGCGCCAGCAGCCAAGGTTTGGCAGGGGTCTCACCCCTCCACTTT. Amino acid sequence: CASSQGLAGVSPLHF.